This T cell receptor (beta chain) came from a study of blood T cell repertoires in COVID-19 (dated by TCRdb to about 2020). About the investigation overall: Samples from collaborators originated in the United States, Italy and Spain and spanned both the acute and convalescent phases of COVID-19. The material from the prospective study consisted of cDNA or gDNA derived from T cells, B-cell-depleted T cells, or PBMCs. Deeply sampled blood TCRbeta repertoires from subjects exposed to, actively infected with, or recovered from COVID-19 were included in the dataset. A freely available public database, intended as a resource for researchers studying the immune response to SARS-CoV-2, is where the repertoires were released. Samples were obtained from the ongoing ImmuneRACE study (first 160 participants) and from some 1,300 subjects provided by 6 global collaborators. Sample metadata almost always included a de-identified subject ID, COVID-19 status, age in years and sex. HLA class I and class II types, where available, came from metadata supplied by the sample provider rather than from assay-based typing. The study at large found these results: How much clinical and demographic metadata was included differed by source and by participant, and the metadata was provided uncurated.

TCRbeta CDR3 regions were amplified from genomic DNA using the immunoSEQ Assay, a bias-controlled multiplex PCR. The authors processed their data as follows. Nucleated cell counts per sample were estimated from amplification of reference gene primers within the assay. To quantify the absolute abundance of each unique TCRbeta CDR3 rearrangement, sequence reads were collapsed and filtered. For each sample, productive Simpson clonality was calculated by taking the square root of Simpson's diversity index across productive rearrangements. Entries here come from immuneACCESS through TCRdb and include only in-frame sequences with V and J called. Some clones fail to appear in such tables; in the studies checked, an unresolved V gene covers under half of the shortfall, and the cause of the remainder is unknown. V and J calls plus clone size are reproduced from that table; the DNA served to infer D and trimming. This sample has roughly 25,000 clones in its table, and roughly 94% of those were observed once. The top ten clonotypes cover about 32% of the sample.

Points on this clone: It has no known antigen specificity. No much larger clone is present one base from it, and per-base qualities are unavailable.

Each collaborating institution followed its own protocols to collect whole blood in K2EDTA tubes. For TCRbeta analysis, collaborator samples were shipped as frozen whole blood, as isolated PBMCs, or as DNA extracted from either sample type. V and J are truncated by 6 bases and 3 bases respectively, leaving an intervening sequence of 15 bases. From the germline V gene (reference sequence), CDR1 is LNHDA and CDR2 is SQIVND. From the cysteine up to the phenylalanine, the CDR3 has a length of 15 residues. This entry keeps only the CDR3 DNA: 45 bases, framed from base 1. Sequencing was done on a sample of peripheral blood. The chain joins TRBV19 to TRBJ2-1; TRBD1 is perhaps the D gene, given 5 matching bases. The sequence derives from a man in his 70s with active COVID-19. The CDR3 in this case is CASSRANGLYNEQFF. The nucleotides read TGTGCCAGTAGCAGGGCTAACGGGCTCTACAATGAGCAGTTCTTC.